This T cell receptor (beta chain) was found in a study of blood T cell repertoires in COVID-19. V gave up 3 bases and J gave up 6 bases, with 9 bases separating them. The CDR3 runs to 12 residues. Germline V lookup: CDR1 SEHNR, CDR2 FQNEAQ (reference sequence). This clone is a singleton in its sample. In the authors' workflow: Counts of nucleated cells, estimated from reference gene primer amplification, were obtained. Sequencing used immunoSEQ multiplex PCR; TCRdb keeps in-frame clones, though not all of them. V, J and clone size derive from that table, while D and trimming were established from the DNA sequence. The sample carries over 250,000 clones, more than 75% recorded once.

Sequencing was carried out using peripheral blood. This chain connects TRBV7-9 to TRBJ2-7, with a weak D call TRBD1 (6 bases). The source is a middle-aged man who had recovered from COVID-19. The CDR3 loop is CASSFRDTEQYF. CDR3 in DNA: TGTGCCAGCAGCTTCCGGGACACCGAGCAGTACTTC.